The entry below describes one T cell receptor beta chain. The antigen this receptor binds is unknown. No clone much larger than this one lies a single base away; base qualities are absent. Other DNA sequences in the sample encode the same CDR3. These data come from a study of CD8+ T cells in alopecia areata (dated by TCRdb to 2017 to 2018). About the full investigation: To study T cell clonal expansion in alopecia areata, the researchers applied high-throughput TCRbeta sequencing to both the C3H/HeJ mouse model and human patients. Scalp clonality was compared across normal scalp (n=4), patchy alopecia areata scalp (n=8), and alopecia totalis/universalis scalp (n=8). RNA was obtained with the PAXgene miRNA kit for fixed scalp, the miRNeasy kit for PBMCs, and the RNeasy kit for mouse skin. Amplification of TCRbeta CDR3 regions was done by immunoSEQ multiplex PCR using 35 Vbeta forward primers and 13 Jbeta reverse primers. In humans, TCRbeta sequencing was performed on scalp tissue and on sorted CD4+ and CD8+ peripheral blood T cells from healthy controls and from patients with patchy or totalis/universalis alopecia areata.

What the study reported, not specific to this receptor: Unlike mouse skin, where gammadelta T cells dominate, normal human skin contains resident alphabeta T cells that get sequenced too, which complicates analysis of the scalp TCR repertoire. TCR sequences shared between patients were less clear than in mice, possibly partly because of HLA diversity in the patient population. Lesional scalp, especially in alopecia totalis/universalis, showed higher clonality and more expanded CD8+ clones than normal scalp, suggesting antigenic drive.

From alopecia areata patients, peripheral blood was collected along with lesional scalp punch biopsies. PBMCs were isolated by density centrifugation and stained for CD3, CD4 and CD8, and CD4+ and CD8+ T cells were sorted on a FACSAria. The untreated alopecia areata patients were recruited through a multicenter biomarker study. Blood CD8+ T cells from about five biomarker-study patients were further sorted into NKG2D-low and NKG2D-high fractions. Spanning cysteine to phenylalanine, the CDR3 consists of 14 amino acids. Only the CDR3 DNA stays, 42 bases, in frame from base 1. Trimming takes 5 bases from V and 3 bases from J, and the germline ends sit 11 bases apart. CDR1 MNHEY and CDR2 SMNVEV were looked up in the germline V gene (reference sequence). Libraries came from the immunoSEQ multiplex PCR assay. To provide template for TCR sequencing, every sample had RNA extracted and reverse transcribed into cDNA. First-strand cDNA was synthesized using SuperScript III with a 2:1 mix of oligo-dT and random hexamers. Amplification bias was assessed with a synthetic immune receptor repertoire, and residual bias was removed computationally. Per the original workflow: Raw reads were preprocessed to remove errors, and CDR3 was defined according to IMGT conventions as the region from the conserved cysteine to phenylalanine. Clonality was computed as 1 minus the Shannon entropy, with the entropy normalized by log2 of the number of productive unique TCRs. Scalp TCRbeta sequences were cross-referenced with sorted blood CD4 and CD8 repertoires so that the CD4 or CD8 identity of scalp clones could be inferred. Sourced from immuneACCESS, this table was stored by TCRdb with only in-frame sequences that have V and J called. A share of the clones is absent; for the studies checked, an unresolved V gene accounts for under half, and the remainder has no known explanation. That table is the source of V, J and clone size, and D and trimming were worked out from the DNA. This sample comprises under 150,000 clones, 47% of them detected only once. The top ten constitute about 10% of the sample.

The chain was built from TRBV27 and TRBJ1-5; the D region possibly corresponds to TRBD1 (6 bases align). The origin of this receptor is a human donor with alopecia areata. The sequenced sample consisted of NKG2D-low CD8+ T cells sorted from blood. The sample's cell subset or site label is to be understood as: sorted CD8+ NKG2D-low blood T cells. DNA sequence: TGTGCCAGCAGTCTCAGGGGAAACAATCAGCCCCAGCATTTT. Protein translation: CASSLRGNNQPQHF.